The 25 T cell receptor beta chains in this list originate from one sample, sequenced in a study of T-cell memory formation after mild COVID-19. TCRdb re-called the 5' RACE reads with MiXCR, one entry per CDR3 protein. The table lists 50,000 or so distinct CDR3 sequences, over 9% of them singletons. The sample comprised PBMCs or a T cell subset sorted from them (not recorded which). The receptor set was obtained from a man between 18 and 29 years old who had mild COVID-19 (a few samples of this study predate the infection). Cell type and time point are not known.

This clonotype has ten or more counts. This sequence joins TRBV5-1 and TRBJ2-1; 7 nucleotides align to TRBD1. The CDR3 has 16 amino acids. Germline assignment: CDR1 SGHRS and CDR2 YFSETQ. V trimming: 2 bases; J trimming: 6 bases; junction bases outside the gene matches: 11. The CDR3 DNA reads TGCGCCAGCAGCTTTACTCCTGACAGGGAAGTCAATGAGCAGTTCTTC. It is translated as CASSFTPDREVNEQFF. The full variable domain, with the rest looked up from reference TRBV5-1 and TRBJ2-1, is KAGVTQTPRYLIKTRGQQVTLSCSPISGHRSVSWYQQTPGQGLQFLFEYFSETQRNKGNFPGRFSGRQFSNSRSEMNVSTLELGDSALYLCASSFTPDREVNEQFFGPGTRLTVL.

This clonotype has only a few counts. This chain links TRBV20-1 with TRBJ1-1; D unclear. CDR3 length: 14 residues. Per the germline V gene, CDR1 is DFQATT and CDR2 is SNEGSKA (reference sequence). Trimming pared 0 bases from V and 4 bases from J, leaving 12 bases between. This CDR3 is CSARDRRGSTEAFF. The DNA of the CDR3 is TGCAGTGCTAGAGATCGTCGGGGTAGCACTGAAGCTTTCTTT.

This clonotype was observed many times. The rearrangement joins TRBV5-1 to TRBJ2-5; D is perhaps TRBD1 (6 bases). V lost 0 bases and J lost 1, with 10 bases in between. The CDR3 covers 15 residues. Germline V gene data show CDR1 as SGHRS and CDR2 as YFSETQ. DNA of the CDR3: TGCGCCAGCAGCTTGGGAGGGGGTCTCCAAGAGACCCAGTACTTC. Its translation is CASSLGGGLQETQYF.

This chain links TRBV5-4 with TRBJ1-6; D might be TRBD1 (6 bases). The CDR3 covers 19 residues. With 4 bases removed from V and 0 bases from J, the gap between germline ends came to 20 bases. From germline, CDR1 is SGHNT and CDR2 YYREEE (reference sequence). CDR3 sequence reads: CASSLKTGSQSSYNSPLHF. In nucleotides, the CDR3 is TGTGCCAGCAGCCTGAAAACAGGGTCACAGAGCTCCTATAATTCACCCCTCCACTTT. The whole variable domain, filled in from reference TRBV5-4 and TRBJ1-6, reads ETGVTQSPTHLIKTRGQQVTLRCSSQSGHNTVSWYQQALGQGPQFIFQYYREEENGRGNFPPRFSGLQFPNYSSELNVNALELDDSALYLCASSLKTGSQSSYNSPLHFGNGTRLTVT.

This clonotype was counted many times. The chain carries TRBV10-3 and TRBJ2-3; 7 nucleotides agree with TRBD2. Unmatched junction bases numbered 12, after V lost 6 bases and J lost 3 bases. CDR1 ENHRY and CDR2 SYGVKD come from the germline V gene. CDR3 length: 16 residues. The CDR3 is CAIRPGTTIETDTQYF. DNA of the CDR3: TGTGCCATCAGGCCCGGGACTACAATCGAAACAGATACGCAGTATTTT.

This clonotype was seen a handful of times. The gene calls are TRBV5-1 and TRBJ1-2, with TRBD1 matching 7 bases. Germline V gene lookup returns CDR1 SGHRS and CDR2 YFSETQ. The CDR3 is made up of 15 amino acids. Trimming took 0 bases from V and 6 from J; bases not matched to a gene: 8. The CDR3 loop is CASSLALGQDNGYTF. CDR3 in DNA: TGCGCCAGCAGCTTGGCCCTCGGACAGGACAATGGCTACACCTTC.

In its sample, this clonotype was seen many times. The chain joins TRBV7-9 to TRBJ1-1; D may be TRBD1 (6 bases). This CDR3 has 12 amino acids. CDR1 SEHNR and CDR2 FQNEAQ come from the germline V gene (reference sequence). V lost 0 bases and J lost 11, with 10 bases in between. CDR3 residues: CASSLARGPAFF. Written as DNA, the CDR3 is TGTGCCAGCAGCTTAGCCCGGGGGCCGGCTTTCTTT.

The J gene is TRBJ2-5, the V gene TRBV12-3 or TRBV12-4; 7 bases align to TRBD2. J lost 7 bases, V lost 7 bases, and 12 bases had no gene match. CDR3 size: 14 residues. CDR3 nucleotide sequence: TGTGCCAGCACCCTTGGGGCGGGGGAGGGGACCCAGTACTTC. Translated: CASTLGAGEGTQYF.

The genes are TRBV6-4 and TRBJ2-5, with 8 positions matching TRBD2. V dropped 6 bases and J dropped 3; count of bases not matched to a gene: 3. CDR1 MRHNA and CDR2 SNTAGT come from the germline V gene. CDR3 length equals 13 residues. In nucleotides, the CDR3 is TGTGCCAGCAGCGAGACTAGCGAAGAGACCCAGTACTTC. It translates to CASSETSEETQYF.

This clonotype was picked up many times. V is TRBV20-1 and J is TRBJ2-5; the D gene is possibly TRBD2 (6 bases). The length of the CDR3 is 14 residues. Trimming shortened V by 0 bases and J by 2 bases, and 10 bases separated the two germline ends. Germline V gene sequence: CDR1 DFQATT, CDR2 SNEGSKA (reference sequence). Here the CDR3 DNA reads TGCAGTGCTAGAGATGTGGGGGGACAAGAGACCCAGTACTTC. It codes for CSARDVGGQETQYF.

This clonotype was recorded many times. The genes are TRBV13 and TRBJ2-7; TRBD1 or TRBD2 may be the D gene (5 bases each). The CDR3 sequence is 14 residues long. The germline V gene has CDR1 PRHDT and CDR2 FYEKMQ (reference sequence). Trimming took off 5 bases at V and 2 bases at J, with 13 bases between the two ends. In DNA form, the CDR3 reads TGTGCCAGCAGCCGGGGACGGCCCGCCTACGAGCAGTACGTC. As protein: CASSRGRPAYEQYV.

The V and J genes are TRBV9 and TRBJ2-1; D perhaps matches TRBD2 (6 bases). V was clipped by 0 bases and J by 8 bases, with 21 bases between them. CDR1 is SGDLS and CDR2 is YYNGEE in the germline V gene. This CDR3 is 17 amino acids long. The CDR3 DNA follows: TGTGCCAGCAGCGTAGTGGGTGGCGGGGCGTCCTCCGATGAGCAGTTCTTC. Its translation: CASSVVGGGASSDEQFF.

This clonotype was counted once. The CDR3 protein is CASSETGGGVETQYF. CDR3 coding DNA: TGTGCCAGCAGCGAAACAGGGGGAGGGGTCGAGACCCAGTACTTC. The rearrangement uses TRBV9 and TRBJ2-5; D is possibly TRBD1 (8 bases). The CDR3 is 15 residues long. From germline, CDR1 is SGDLS and CDR2 YYNGEE. Trimming stripped 3 bases from V and 5 bases from J, with 17 bases between.

There are many counts of this clonotype. The rearrangement links TRBV5-1 to TRBJ2-3; weak D call: TRBD2 (6 bases). The CDR3 is 16 amino acids. With 4 bases removed from V and 2 bases from J, the gap between germline ends came to 17 bases. Germline CDR1 reads SGHRS; CDR2 reads YFSETQ. The CDR3 nucleotides read TGCGCCAGCAGCGCGGGATCTTTGGGGCCCACAGATACGCAGTATTTT. Residues: CASSAGSLGPTDTQYF.

In this sample, this clonotype turned up many times. V usage is TRBV12-3 or TRBV12-4 and J usage is TRBJ2-2; D perhaps matches TRBD1 (5 bases). The CDR3 loop spans 12 amino acids. V lost 8 bases to trimming and J lost 3 bases, with 7 bases between them. CDR3 region: CASVGDTGELFF. DNA for the CDR3: TGTGCCAGCGTAGGGGACACCGGGGAGCTGTTTTTT.

This clonotype was found many times. The chain employs TRBV29-1 and TRBJ1-3, with 8 bases fitting TRBD1. This CDR3 has 13 residues. The ends lost 7 bases at V and 6 bases at J; junction bases unmatched: 8. Germline V gene data show CDR1 as SQVTM and CDR2 as ANQGSEA. The CDR3 loop is CSAGGQGANTIYF. DNA of the CDR3: TGCAGCGCCGGCGGACAGGGCGCAAACACCATATATTTT.

V and J are TRBV6-5 and TRBJ2-3; either TRBD1 or TRBD2 may supply D (6 bases each). The length of the CDR3 is 16 residues. Germline loops: CDR1 MNHEY, CDR2 SVGAGI. The CDR3 coding sequence is TGTATCAGCACCCCAACGTTCCGGGGGCGCGCAGATACGCAGTATTTT. Protein product: CISTPTFRGRADTQYF.

The sample holds many counts of this clonotype. The CDR3 coding sequence is TGCGCCAGCAGCCAAGAGGCCTTGGCGGGCCGGAGGGGGGGCATTCAGTACTTC. Its translation: CASSQEALAGRRGGIQYF. This chain links TRBV5-1 with TRBJ2-4; tentative D call: TRBD2 (7 bases). Germline loops: CDR1 SGHRS, CDR2 YFSETQ. V lost 4 bases and J lost 9, with 29 bases in between. The CDR3 totals 18 residues. Full variable domain (missing parts from reference TRBV5-1 and TRBJ2-4): KAGVTQTPRYLIKTRGQQVTLSCSPISGHRSVSWYQQTPGQGLQFLFEYFSETQRNKGNFPGRFSGRQFSNSRSEMNVSTLELGDSALYLCASSQEALAGRRGGIQYFGAGTRLSVL.

This clonotype was counted at least ten times. This rearrangement joins TRBV5-1 to TRBJ2-1; D is ambiguous. Between the trimmed V and J ends, which lost 0 bases and 9 bases, there was a span of 7 bases. The CDR3 extends over 12 amino acids. Germline V CDR1 and CDR2: SGHRS, YFSETQ. DNA of the CDR3: TGCGCCAGCAGCTTGGTGGGTTTTGAGCAGTTCTTC. It codes for CASSLVGFEQFF.

V is TRBV20-1 and J is TRBJ1-2; no clear D. Trimming cost V 3 bases and J 6 bases, with 14 bases left between them. Germline V lookup: CDR1 DFQATT, CDR2 SNEGSKA (reference sequence). The CDR3 contains 13 residues. The CDR3 coding sequence is TGCAGTGCTAGTATCAAGCAACTCGATGGCTACACCTTC. As protein: CSASIKQLDGYTF.

This clonotype has just a few counts. The J gene is TRBJ2-5, the V gene TRBV29-1; 11 nucleotides line up with TRBD2. The germline V gene has CDR1 SQVTM and CDR2 ANQGSEA. The junction had 8 bases not matched to a gene; V was cut back by 4 bases and J by 4 bases. The CDR3 contains 15 residues. For the CDR3, the DNA is TGCAGCGTTGTTGGGCTAGCGGGGGGAAGAGAGACCCAGTACTTC. Its translation: CSVVGLAGGRETQYF. Combining the CDR3 with reference TRBV29-1 and TRBJ2-5 gives the whole variable domain SAVISQKPSRDICQRGTSLTIQCQVDSQVTMMFWYRQQPGQSLTLIATANQGSEATYESGFVIDKFPISRPNLTFSTLTVSNMSPEDSSIYLCSVVGLAGGRETQYFGPGTRLLVL.

This chain joins TRBV5-1 and TRBJ1-2; weak D call: TRBD1 (6 bases). The germline V and J ends were trimmed by 3 bases and 7 bases, with 13 bases remaining between them. The germline gives CDR1 SGHRS, CDR2 YFSETQ. CDR3 length equals 13 residues. CDR3 DNA: TGCGCCAGCAGCTACCGACAGGATCGTGGCTACACCTTC. It encodes CASSYRQDRGYTF.

The rearrangement joins TRBV18 to TRBJ2-7; tentatively, D is TRBD1 or TRBD2 (5 bases each). In germline, CDR1 is KGHSH, CDR2 LQKENI. The CDR3 covers 13 residues. V lost 2 bases to trimming and J lost 7 bases, with 12 bases between them. The chain's CDR3 is CASSPSDTREQYV. CDR3 nucleotides: TGTGCCAGCTCACCATCGGACACTAGGGAGCAGTACGTC.

The CDR3 spells CAITGRDNEQFF. The CDR3 DNA is TGTGCCATCACCGGACGGGACAATGAGCAGTTCTTC. The chain links TRBV10-3 to TRBJ2-1; D gene uncertain. The CDR3 consists of 12 residues. From germline, CDR1 is ENHRY and CDR2 SYGVKD. V gave up 7 bases and J gave up 5 bases, with 9 bases separating them.

The gene calls are TRBV4-1 and TRBJ1-2; no clear D. The germline V and J ends were trimmed by 3 bases and 7 bases, with 6 bases remaining between them. This CDR3 has 11 residues. CDR1 and CDR2 (germline): MGHRA, YSYEKL. Written as DNA, the CDR3 is TGCGCCAGCAGCCACTCCTTTGGCTACACCTTC. Translation gives CASSHSFGYTF.